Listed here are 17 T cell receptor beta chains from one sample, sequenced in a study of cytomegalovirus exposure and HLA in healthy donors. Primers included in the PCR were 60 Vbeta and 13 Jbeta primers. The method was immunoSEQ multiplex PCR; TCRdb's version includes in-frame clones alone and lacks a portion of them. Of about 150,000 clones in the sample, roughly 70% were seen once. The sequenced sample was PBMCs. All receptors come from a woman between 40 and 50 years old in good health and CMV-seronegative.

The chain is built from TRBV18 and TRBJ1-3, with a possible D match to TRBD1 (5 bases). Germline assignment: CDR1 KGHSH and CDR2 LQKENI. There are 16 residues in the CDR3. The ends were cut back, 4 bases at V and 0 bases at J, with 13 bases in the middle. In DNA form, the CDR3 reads TGTGCCAGCTCACAGAGAACAGGCAACTCTGGAAACACCATATATTTT. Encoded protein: CASSQRTGNSGNTIYF. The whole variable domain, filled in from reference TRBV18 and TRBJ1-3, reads NAGVMQNPRHLVRRRGQEARLRCSPMKGHSHVYWYRQLPEEGLKFMVYLQKENIIDESGMPKERFSAEFPKEGPSILRIQQVVRGDSAAYFCASSQRTGNSGNTIYFGEGSWLTVV.

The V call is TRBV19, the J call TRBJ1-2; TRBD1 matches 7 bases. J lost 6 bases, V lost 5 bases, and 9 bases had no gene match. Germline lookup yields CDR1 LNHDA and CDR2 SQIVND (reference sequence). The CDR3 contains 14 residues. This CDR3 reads CASSRGQVIDGYTF. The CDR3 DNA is TGTGCCAGTAGTCGAGGACAGGTTATCGATGGCTACACCTTC.

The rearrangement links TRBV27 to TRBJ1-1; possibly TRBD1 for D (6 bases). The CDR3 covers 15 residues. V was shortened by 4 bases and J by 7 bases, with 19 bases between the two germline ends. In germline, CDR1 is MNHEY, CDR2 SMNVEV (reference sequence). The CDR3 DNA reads TGTGCCAGCAGTTGGTCCACAGGGAGGGGAAGTGAAGCTTTCTTT. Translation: CASSWSTGRGSEAFF.

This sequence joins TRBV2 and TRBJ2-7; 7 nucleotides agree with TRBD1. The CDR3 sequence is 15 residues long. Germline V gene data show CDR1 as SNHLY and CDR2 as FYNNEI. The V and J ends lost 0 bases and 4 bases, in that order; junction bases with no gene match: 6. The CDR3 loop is CASSEARQGEYEQYF. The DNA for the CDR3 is TGTGCCAGCAGTGAAGCGAGACAGGGTGAATACGAGCAGTACTTC.

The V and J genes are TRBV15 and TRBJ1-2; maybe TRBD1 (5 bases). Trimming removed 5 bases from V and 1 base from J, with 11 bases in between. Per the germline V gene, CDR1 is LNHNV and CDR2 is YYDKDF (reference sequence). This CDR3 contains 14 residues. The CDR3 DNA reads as TGTGCCACCAGCCCGCAGGGAGGTAACTATGGCTACACCTTC. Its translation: CATSPQGGNYGYTF. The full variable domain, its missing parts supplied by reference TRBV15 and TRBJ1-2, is DAMVIQNPRYQVTQFGKPVTLSCSQTLNHNVMYWYQQKSSQAPKLLFHYYDKDFNNEADTPDNFQSRRPNTSFCFLDIRSPGLGDTAMYLCATSPQGGNYGYTFGSGTRLTVV.

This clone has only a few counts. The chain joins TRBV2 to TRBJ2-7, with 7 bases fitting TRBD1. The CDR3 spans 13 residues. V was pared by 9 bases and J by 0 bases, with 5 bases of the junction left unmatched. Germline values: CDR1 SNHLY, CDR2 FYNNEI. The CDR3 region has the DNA TGTGCCAGTGTACGGGACAGCTCCTACGAGCAGTACTTC. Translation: CASVRDSSYEQYF.

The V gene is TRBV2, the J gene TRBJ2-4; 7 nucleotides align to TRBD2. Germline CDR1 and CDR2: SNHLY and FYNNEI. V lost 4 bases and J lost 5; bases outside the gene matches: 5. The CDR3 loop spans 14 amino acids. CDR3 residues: CASSVIREENIQYF. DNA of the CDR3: TGTGCCAGCAGTGTGATACGGGAGGAAAACATTCAGTACTTC.

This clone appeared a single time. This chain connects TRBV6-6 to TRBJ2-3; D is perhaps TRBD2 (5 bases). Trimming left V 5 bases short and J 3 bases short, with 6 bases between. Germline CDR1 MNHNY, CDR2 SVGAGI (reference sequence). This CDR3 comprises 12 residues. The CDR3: CASSSGTDTQYF. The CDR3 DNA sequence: TGTGCCAGCAGTAGCGGAACAGATACGCAGTATTTT.

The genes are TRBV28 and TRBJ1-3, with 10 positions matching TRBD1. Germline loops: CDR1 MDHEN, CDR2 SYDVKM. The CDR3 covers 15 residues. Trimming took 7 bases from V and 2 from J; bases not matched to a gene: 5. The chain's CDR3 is CASKWDRGPGNTIYF. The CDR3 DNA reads TGTGCCAGCAAGTGGGACAGGGGACCTGGAAACACCATATATTTT.

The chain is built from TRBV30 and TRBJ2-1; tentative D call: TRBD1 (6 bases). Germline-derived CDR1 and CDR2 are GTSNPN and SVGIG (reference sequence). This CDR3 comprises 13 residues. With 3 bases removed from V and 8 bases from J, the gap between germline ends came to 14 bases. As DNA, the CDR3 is TGTGCCTGGAGGGAGACAGGCGTAGATGAGCAGTTCTTC. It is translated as CAWRETGVDEQFF.

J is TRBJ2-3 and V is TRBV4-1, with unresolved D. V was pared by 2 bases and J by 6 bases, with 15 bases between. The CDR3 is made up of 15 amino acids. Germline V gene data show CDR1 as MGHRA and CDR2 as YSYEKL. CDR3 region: CASSQLIFPSDTQYF. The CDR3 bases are TGCGCCAGCAGCCAATTGATATTCCCGAGTGATACGCAGTATTTT.

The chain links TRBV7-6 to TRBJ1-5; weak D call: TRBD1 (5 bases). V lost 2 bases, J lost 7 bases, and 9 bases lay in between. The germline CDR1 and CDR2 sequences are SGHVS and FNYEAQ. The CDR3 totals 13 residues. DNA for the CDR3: TGTGCCAGCAGCTTATGGGGGGGACAGCCCCAGCATTTT. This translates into CASSLWGGQPQHF.

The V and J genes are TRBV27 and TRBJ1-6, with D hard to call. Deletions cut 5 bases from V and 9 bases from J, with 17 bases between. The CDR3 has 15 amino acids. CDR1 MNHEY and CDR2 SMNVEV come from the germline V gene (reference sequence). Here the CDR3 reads CASSTPSGSRSPLHF. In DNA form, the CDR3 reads TGTGCCAGCAGTACCCCGTCGGGAAGTCGTTCACCCCTCCACTTT.

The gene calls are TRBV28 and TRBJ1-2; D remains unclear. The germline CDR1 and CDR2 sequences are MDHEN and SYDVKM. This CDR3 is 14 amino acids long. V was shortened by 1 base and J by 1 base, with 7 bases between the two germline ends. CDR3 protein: CASSLLGVNYGYTF. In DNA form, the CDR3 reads TGTGCCAGCAGTTTATTGGGAGTTAACTATGGCTACACCTTC.

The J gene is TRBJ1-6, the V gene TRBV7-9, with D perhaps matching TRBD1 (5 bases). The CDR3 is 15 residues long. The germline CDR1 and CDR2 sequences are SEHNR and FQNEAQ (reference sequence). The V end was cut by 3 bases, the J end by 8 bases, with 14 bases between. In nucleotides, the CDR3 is TGTGCCAGCAGCTTGTCGGGGGGGGGAGATTCACCCCTCCACTTT. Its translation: CASSLSGGGDSPLHF.

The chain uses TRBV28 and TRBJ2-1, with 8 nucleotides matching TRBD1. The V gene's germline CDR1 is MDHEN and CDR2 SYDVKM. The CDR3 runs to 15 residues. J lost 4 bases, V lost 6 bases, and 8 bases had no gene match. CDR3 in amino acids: CASSGGTGAYNEQFF. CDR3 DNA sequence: TGTGCCAGCAGCGGCGGGACAGGCGCATACAATGAGCAGTTCTTC.

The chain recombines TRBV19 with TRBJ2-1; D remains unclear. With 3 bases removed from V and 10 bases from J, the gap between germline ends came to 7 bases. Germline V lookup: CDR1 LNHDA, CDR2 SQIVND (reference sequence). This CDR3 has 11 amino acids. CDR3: CASSIRAEQFF. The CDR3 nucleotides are TGTGCCAGTAGTATTCGAGCGGAGCAGTTCTTC.